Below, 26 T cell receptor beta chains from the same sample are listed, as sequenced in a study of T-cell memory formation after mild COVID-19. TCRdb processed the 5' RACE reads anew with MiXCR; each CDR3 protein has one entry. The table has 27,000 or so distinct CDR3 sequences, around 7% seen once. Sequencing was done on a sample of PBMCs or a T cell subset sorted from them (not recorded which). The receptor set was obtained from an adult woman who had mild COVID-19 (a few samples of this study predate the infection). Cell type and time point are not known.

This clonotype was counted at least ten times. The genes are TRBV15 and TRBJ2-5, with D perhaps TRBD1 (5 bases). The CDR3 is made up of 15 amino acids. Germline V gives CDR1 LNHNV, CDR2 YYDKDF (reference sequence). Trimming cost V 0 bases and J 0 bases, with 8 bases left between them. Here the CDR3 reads CATSRELTDQETQYF. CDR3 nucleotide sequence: TGTGCCACCAGCAGAGAGCTGACAGACCAAGAGACCCAGTACTTC. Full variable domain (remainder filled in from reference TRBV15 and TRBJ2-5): DAMVIQNPRYQVTQFGKPVTLSCSQTLNHNVMYWYQQKSSQAPKLLFHYYDKDFNNEADTPDNFQSRRPNTSFCFLDIRSPGLGDTAMYLCATSRELTDQETQYFGPGTRLLVL.

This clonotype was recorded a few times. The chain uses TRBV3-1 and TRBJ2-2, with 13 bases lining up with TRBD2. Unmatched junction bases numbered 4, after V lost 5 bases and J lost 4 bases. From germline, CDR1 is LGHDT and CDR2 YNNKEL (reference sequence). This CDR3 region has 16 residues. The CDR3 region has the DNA TGTGCCAGCAGCTTACTAGCGGGGGGGGCCACCGGGGAGCTGTTTTTT. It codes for CASSLLAGGATGELFF.

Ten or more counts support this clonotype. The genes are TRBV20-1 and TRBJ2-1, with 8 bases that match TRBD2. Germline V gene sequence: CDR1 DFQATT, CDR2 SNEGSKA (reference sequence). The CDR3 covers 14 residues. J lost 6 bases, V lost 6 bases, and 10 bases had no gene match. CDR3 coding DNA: TGCAGTGCAGGCGGGGGGTCGAGCACCAATGAGCAGTTCTTC. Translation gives CSAGGGSSTNEQFF.

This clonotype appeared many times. CDR3 DNA: TGTGCCAGCAGCGAGACAGTATCCGTCAGCGAGCAGTACTTC. Its translation is CASSETVSVSEQYF. The chain employs TRBV9 and TRBJ2-7, with a possible D match to TRBD1 (5 bases). Germline V lookup: CDR1 SGDLS, CDR2 YYNGEE. The CDR3 has 14 amino acids. Between the trimmed V and J ends, which lost 3 bases and 6 bases, there was a span of 16 bases.

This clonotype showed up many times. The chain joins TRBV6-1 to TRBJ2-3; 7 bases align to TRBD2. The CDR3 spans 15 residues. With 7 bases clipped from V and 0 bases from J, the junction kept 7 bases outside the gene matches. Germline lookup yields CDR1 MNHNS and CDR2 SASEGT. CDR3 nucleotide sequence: TGTGCCAGCAAAAAGCGGGAAACTAGCACAGATACGCAGTATTTT. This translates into CASKKRETSTDTQYF.

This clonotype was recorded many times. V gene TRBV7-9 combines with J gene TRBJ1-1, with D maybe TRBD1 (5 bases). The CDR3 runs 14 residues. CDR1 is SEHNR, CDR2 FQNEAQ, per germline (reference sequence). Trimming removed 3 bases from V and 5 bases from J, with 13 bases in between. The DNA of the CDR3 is TGTGCCAGCAGCTTCACGGGGAGGGGAACTGAAGCTTTCTTT. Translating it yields CASSFTGRGTEAFF.

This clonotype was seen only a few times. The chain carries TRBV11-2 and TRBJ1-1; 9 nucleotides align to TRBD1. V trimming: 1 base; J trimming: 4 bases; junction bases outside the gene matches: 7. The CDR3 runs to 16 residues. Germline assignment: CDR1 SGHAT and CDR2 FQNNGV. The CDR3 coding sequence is TGTGCCAGCAGCTTAGGATGGGACAGGGCGAGCACTGAAGCTTTCTTT. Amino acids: CASSLGWDRASTEAFF.

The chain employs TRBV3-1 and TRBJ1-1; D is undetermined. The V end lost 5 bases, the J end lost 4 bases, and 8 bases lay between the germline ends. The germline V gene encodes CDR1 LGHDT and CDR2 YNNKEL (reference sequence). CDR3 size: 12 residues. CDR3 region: CASSASGTEAFF. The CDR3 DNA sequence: TGTGCCAGCAGCGCGTCTGGCACTGAAGCTTTCTTT.

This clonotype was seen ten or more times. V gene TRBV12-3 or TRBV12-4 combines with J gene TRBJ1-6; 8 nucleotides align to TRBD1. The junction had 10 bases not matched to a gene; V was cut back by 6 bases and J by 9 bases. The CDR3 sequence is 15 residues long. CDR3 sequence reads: CASRATTGEGSPLHF. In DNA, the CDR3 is TGTGCCAGCAGGGCTACGACAGGGGAGGGTTCACCCCTCCACTTT.

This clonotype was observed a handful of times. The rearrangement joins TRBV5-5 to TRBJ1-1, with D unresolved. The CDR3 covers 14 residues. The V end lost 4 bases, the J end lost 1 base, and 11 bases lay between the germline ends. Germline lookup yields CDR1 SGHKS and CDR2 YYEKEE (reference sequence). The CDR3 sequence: CASSRMEGNTEAFF. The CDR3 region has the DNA TGTGCCAGCAGCCGCATGGAAGGGAACACTGAAGCTTTCTTT.

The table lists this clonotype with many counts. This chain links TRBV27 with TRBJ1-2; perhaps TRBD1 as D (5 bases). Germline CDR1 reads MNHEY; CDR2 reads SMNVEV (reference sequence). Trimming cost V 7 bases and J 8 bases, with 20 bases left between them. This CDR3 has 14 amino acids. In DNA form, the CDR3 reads TGTGCCAGCACTAGAATCGGGGGATTAGGGGGCTACACCTTC. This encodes CASTRIGGLGGYTF.

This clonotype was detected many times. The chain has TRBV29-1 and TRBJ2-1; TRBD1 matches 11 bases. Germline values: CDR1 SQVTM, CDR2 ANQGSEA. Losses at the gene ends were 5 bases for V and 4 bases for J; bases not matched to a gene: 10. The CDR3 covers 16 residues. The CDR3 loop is CSVRYTGTGGYNEQFF. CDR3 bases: TGCAGCGTTCGGTATACCGGGACAGGGGGTTACAATGAGCAGTTCTTC.

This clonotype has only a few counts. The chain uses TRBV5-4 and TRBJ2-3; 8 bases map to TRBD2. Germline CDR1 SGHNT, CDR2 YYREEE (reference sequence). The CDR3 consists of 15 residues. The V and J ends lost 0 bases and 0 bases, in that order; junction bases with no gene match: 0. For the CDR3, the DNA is TGTGCCAGCAGCTTGGGCGGGGGGAGCACAGATACGCAGTATTTT. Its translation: CASSLGGGSTDTQYF.

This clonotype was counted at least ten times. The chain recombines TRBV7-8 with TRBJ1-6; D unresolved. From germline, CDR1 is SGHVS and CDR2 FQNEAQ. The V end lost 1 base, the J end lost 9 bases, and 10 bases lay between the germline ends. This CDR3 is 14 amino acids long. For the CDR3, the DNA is TGTGCCAGCAGCTTAGTCCGTGAGACTTCACCCCTCCACTTT. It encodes CASSLVRETSPLHF.

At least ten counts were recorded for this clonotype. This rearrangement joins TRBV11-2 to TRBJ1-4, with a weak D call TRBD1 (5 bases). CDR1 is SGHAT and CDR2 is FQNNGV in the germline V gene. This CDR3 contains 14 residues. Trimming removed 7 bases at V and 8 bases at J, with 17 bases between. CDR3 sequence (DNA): TGTGCCAGCACCCCCTTGGGGGAAGGCGAAAAACTGTTTTTT. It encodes CASTPLGEGEKLFF.

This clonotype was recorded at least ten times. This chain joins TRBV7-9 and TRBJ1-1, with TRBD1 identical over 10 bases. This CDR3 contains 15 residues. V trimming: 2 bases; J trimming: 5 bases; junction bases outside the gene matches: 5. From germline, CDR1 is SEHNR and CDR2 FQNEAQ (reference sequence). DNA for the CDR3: TGTGCCAGCAGCTTACGACAGGGGGCGCCTACTGAAGCTTTCTTT. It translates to CASSLRQGAPTEAFF.

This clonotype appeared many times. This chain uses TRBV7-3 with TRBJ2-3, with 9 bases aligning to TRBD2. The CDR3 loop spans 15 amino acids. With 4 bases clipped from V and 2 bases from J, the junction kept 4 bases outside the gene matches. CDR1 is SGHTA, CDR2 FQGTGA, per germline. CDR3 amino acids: CASSSGGLATDTQYF. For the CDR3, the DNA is TGTGCCAGCAGCTCTGGGGGACTAGCCACAGATACGCAGTATTTT. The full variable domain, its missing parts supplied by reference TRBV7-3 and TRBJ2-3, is GAGVSQTPSNKVTEKGKYVELRCDPISGHTALYWYRQSLGQGPEFLIYFQGTGAADDSGLPNDRFFAVRPEGSVSTLKIQRTERGDSAVYLCASSSGGLATDTQYFGPGTRLTVL.

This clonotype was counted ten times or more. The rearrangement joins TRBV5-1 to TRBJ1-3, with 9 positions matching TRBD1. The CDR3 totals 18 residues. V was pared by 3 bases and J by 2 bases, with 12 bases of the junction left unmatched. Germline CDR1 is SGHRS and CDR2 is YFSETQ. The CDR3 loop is CASSSPRGQGFAGNTIYF. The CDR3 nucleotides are TGCGCCAGCAGCTCCCCCAGGGGACAGGGATTCGCTGGAAACACCATATATTTT. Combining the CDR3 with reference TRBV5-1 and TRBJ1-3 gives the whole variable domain KAGVTQTPRYLIKTRGQQVTLSCSPISGHRSVSWYQQTPGQGLQFLFEYFSETQRNKGNFPGRFSGRQFSNSRSEMNVSTLELGDSALYLCASSSPRGQGFAGNTIYFGEGSWLTVV.

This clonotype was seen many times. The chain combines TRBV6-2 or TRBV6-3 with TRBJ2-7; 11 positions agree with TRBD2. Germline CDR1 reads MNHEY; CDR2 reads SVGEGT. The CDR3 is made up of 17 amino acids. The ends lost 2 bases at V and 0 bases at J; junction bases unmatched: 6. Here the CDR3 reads CASSYPSGGPSSYEQYF. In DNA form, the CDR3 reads TGTGCCAGCAGTTACCCTAGCGGGGGGCCGAGCTCCTACGAGCAGTACTTC.

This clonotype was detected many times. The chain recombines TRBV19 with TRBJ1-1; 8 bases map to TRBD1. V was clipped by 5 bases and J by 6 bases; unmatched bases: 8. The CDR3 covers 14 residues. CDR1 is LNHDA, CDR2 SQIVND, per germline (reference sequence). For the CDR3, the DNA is TGTGCCAGTAGTCCGCGGACAGGGCAAGCTGAAGCTTTCTTT. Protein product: CASSPRTGQAEAFF.

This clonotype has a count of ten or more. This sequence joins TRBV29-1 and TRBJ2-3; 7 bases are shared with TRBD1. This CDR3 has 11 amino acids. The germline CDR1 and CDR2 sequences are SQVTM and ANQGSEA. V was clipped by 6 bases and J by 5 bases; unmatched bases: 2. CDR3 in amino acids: CSVDRLDTQYF. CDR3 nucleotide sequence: TGCAGCGTGGACAGGCTAGATACGCAGTATTTT.

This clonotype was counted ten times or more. The CDR3 sequence is CATSASTGGRVGEAFF. The CDR3 nucleotides are TGTGCCACCAGTGCCTCGACAGGGGGCCGTGTCGGTGAAGCTTTCTTT. The rearrangement uses TRBV24-1 and TRBJ1-1, with 10 bases lining up with TRBD1. Germline CDR1 is KGHDR and CDR2 is SFDVKD. V dropped 5 bases and J dropped 7; count of bases not matched to a gene: 12. The CDR3 totals 16 residues.

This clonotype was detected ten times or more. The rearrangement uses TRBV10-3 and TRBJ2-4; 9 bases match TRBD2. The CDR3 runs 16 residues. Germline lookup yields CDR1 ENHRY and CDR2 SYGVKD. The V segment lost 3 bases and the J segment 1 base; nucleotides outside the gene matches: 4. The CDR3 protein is CAISEAGGPAKNIQYF. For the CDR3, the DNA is TGTGCCATCAGTGAAGCGGGAGGCCCTGCCAAAAACATTCAGTACTTC.

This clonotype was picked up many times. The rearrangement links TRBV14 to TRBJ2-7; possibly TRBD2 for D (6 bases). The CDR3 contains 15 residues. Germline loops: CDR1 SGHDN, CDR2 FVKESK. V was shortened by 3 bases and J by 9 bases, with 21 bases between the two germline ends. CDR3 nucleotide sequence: TGTGCCAGCAGCCACCTACGTGGAGGGGCCGTCGGGCAGTACTTC. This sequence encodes CASSHLRGGAVGQYF.

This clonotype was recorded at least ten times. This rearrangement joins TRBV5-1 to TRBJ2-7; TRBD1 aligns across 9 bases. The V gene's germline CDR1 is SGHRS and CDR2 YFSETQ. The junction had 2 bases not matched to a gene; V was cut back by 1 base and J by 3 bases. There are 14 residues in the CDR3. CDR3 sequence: CASSLTGGVYEQYF. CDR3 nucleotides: TGCGCCAGCAGCTTGACAGGGGGCGTCTACGAGCAGTACTTC.

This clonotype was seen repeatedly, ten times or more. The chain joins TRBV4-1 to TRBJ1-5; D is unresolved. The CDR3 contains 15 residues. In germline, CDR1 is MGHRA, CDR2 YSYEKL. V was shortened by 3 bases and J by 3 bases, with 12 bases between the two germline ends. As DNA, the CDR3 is TGCGCCAGCAGCCAGATCAACGGGTACAATCAGCCCCAGCATTTT. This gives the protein CASSQINGYNQPQHF.